The 11 T cell receptor beta chains presented below share a single source sample, sequenced in a study of shared clonotypes between healthy human individuals (dated by TCRdb to the early 2020s). CD8 naive samples were obtained by positive selection for CCR7 among CD45RO-negative cells, yielding a CD45RA+CCR7+ population from which TemRA cells were excluded. Libraries were prepared through the immunoSEQ multiplex PCR assay. TCRdb retrieved this table from immuneACCESS and kept in-frame rearrangements only. Not all clones are present; in checked studies, unresolved V genes account for under half, and no reason is known for the remainder. This sample has around 2.1 million clones in its table, and approximately 94% of those were observed once. The biggest ten clones account for 1.5% to 2% of the sample. Sample: naive CD8+ T cells from PBMCs. The sample's cell subset or site label, in plain terms: CD45RA+CCR7+. Source of these receptors: a man aged 18 to 30 in good health. Some clones in this sample may be carry-over from other donors' samples.

J is TRBJ2-1 and V is TRBV11-2; perhaps TRBD1 as D (6 bases). The germline V gene has CDR1 SGHAT and CDR2 FQNNGV. The CDR3 is 15 residues long. With 5 bases removed from V and 6 bases from J, the gap between germline ends came to 17 bases. CDR3 bases: TGTGCCAGCAGCCCCCGGGACACTACCCTCAATGAGCAGTTCTTC. It codes for CASSPRDTTLNEQFF.

With respect to this clone: A read error is possible here, since a much larger clone lies one base away. The same CDR3 is also encoded by other DNA sequences in this sample. This sequence joins TRBV30 and TRBJ2-1, with 8 bases matching TRBD2. The CDR3 length is 15 residues. Looked up from germline, CDR1 is GTSNPN and CDR2 is SVGIG (reference sequence). V lost 0 bases and J lost 3; bases outside the gene matches: 4. The CDR3 loop is CAWSVLAGGYNEQFF. In DNA, the CDR3 is TGTGCCTGGAGTGTACTTGCGGGAGGCTACAATGAGCAGTTCTTC.

The chain uses TRBV19 and TRBJ2-2; possible D gene TRBD1, 6 bases. The germline CDR1 and CDR2 sequences are LNHDA and SQIVND (reference sequence). V was pared by 7 bases and J by 5 bases, with 23 bases between. This CDR3 region has 17 residues. The chain's CDR3 is CASTKSYEGELTGELFF. The CDR3 DNA reads TGTGCCAGTACCAAATCGTATGAGGGGGAACTAACCGGGGAGCTGTTTTTT.

This CDR3 is CASSGEWGDEKLFF. CDR3 DNA sequence: TGTGCCAGCAGCGGGGAGTGGGGGGATGAAAAACTGTTTTTT. The V call is TRBV7-9, the J call TRBJ1-4, with a weak D call TRBD1 (5 bases). Germline CDR1 and CDR2: SEHNR and FQNEAQ (reference sequence). The CDR3 extends over 14 amino acids. V was pared by 5 bases and J by 6 bases, with 13 bases between.

This clone was recorded only once. V is TRBV7-9 and J is TRBJ1-1; TRBD1 might be the D (5 bases). From germline, CDR1 is SEHNR and CDR2 FQNEAQ (reference sequence). V lost 2 bases and J 2 bases, leaving 18 bases between the germline ends. This CDR3 region has 17 residues. The CDR3 is CASSLSPVGGPNTEAFF. The CDR3 region has the DNA TGTGCCAGCAGCTTATCACCTGTCGGGGGACCTAACACTGAAGCTTTCTTT.

This clone showed up just a few times. The chain links TRBV9 to TRBJ1-2, with unresolved D. V was shortened by 3 bases and J by 8 bases, with 20 bases between the two germline ends. The CDR3 sequence is 15 residues long. From germline, CDR1 is SGDLS and CDR2 YYNGEE. The CDR3 DNA is TGTGCCAGCAGCGGGATCTCTGAGGCCGGCTGGGGCTACACCTTC. Translated: CASSGISEAGWGYTF.

This chain uses TRBV7-8 with TRBJ1-2; 7 bases align to TRBD1. From germline, CDR1 is SGHVS and CDR2 FQNEAQ. The V segment lost 5 bases and the J segment 6 bases; nucleotides outside the gene matches: 9. The CDR3 has 14 residues. CDR3 sequence reads: CASSPSEGADGYTF. In DNA, the CDR3 is TGTGCCAGCAGCCCATCTGAGGGGGCGGATGGCTACACCTTC.

This chain joins TRBV5-6 and TRBJ1-1; D possibly corresponds to TRBD1 (6 bases). The germline gives CDR1 SGHDT, CDR2 YYEEEE. V was trimmed by 0 bases and J by 4 bases, leaving 13 bases between them. This CDR3 is built from 15 residues. The CDR3 DNA reads TGTGCCAGCAGCTTGGCCGCAGGGGCGGGCACTGAAGCTTTCTTT. Encoded protein: CASSLAAGAGTEAFF.

The chain is built from TRBV4-2 and TRBJ2-2; D may be TRBD1 (6 bases). CDR3 length: 16 amino acids. Germline CDR1 and CDR2: LGHNA and YNFKEQ. V was shortened by 1 base and J by 5 bases, with 14 bases between the two germline ends. The CDR3 bases are TGTGCCAGCAGCCAAGCCCCAGGGGCACGGACCGGGGAGCTGTTTTTT. Amino acid sequence: CASSQAPGARTGELFF.

The chain is built from TRBV19 and TRBJ1-1; D gene ambiguous. CDR1 is LNHDA, CDR2 SQIVND, per germline (reference sequence). The CDR3 has 16 residues. Trimming took 0 bases from V and 4 from J, leaving 15 bases between them. The CDR3 nucleotides are TGTGCCAGTAGTATAGAGTTTAAGGGCAAGGGCACTGAAGCTTTCTTT. Translating it yields CASSIEFKGKGTEAFF.

The sample holds one count of this clone. The chain combines TRBV5-1 with TRBJ2-7; TRBD2 is a possible D gene (6 bases). The germline CDR1 and CDR2 sequences are SGHRS and YFSETQ. Trimming stripped 0 bases from V and 3 bases from J, with 19 bases between. The CDR3 loop spans 17 amino acids. The CDR3 nucleotides are TGCGCCAGCAGCTTGGGGGGCGACCCGGAGGGAAACTACGAGCAGTACTTC. Translating it yields CASSLGGDPEGNYEQYF.